This T cell receptor (beta chain) was profiled in a study of blood T cell repertoires in COVID-19. Looking at the study overall: In each case, the material was cDNA or gDNA derived from T cells, B-cell-depleted T cells, or PBMCs.

The CDR3 has 14 residues. V was cut by 6 bases and J by 4 bases, with 13 bases left in between. The germline V gene encodes CDR1 ENHRY and CDR2 SYGVKD. Authors' processing steps: Reference gene primer amplification yielded estimated nucleated cell counts. Only in-frame clones appear in the TCRdb table, and some are missing; sequencing was by immunoSEQ multiplex PCR. V, J and clone size reflect that table, while D and trimming were determined from the DNA. The data show some 90,000 clones, 90% seen once. This chain links TRBV10-3 with TRBJ2-1; no reliable D call. The TCR sequence derives from an elderly woman with active or convalescent COVID-19. Sequencing was performed on peripheral blood. This chain's CDR3 is CAIRAERKYNEQFF. The DNA of the CDR3 is TGTGCCATCAGGGCGGAACGAAAGTACAATGAGCAGTTCTTC.